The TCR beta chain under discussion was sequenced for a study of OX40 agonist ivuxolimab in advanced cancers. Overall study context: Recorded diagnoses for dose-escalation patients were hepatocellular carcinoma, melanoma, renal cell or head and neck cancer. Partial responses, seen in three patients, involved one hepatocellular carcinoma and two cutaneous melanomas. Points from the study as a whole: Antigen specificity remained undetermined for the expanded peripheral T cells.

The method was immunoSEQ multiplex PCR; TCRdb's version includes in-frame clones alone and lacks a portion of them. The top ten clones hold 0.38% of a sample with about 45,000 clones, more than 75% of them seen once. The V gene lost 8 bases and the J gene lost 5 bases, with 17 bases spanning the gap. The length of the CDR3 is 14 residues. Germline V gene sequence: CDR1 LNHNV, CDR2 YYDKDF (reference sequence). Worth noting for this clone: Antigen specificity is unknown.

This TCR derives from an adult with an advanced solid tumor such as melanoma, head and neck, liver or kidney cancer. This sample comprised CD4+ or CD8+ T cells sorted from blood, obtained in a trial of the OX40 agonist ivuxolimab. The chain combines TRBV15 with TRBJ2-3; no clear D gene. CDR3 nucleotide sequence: TGTGCCACCTCCCCTGGGGTCGCGGAAGATACGCAGTATTTT. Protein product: CATSPGVAEDTQYF.